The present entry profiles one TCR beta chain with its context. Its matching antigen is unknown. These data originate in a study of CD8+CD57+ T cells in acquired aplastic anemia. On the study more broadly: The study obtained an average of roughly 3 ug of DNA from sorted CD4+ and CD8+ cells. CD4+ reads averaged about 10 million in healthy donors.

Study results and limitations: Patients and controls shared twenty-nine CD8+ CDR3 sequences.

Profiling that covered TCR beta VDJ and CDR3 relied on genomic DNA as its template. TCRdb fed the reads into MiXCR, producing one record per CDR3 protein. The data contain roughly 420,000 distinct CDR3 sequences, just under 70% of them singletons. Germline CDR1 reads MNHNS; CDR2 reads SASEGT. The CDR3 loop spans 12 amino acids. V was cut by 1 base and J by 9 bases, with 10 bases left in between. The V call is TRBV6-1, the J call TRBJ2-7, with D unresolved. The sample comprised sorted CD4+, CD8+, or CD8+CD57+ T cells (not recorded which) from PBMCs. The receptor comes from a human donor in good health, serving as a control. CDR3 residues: CASSEGGWGQYF. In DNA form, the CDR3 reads TGTGCCAGCAGTGAAGGAGGTTGGGGGCAGTACTTC.